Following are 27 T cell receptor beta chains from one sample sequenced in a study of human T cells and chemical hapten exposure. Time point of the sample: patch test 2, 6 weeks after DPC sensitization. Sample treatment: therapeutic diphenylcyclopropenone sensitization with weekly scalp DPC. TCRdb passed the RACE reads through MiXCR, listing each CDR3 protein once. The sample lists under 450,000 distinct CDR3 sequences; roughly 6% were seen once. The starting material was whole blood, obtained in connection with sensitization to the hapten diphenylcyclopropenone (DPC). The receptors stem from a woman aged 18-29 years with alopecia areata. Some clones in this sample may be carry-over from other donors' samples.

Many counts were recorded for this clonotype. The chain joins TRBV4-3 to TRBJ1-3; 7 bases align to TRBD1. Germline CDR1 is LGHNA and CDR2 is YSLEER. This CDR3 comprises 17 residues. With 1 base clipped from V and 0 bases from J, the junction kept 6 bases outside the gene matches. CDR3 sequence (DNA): TGCGCCAGCAGCCAAGTAATGGGACAGTCCTCTGGAAACACCATATATTTT. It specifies CASSQVMGQSSGNTIYF.

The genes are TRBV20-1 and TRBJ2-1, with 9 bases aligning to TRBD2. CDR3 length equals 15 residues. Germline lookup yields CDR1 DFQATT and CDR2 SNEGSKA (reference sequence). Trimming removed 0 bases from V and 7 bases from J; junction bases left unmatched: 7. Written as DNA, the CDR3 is TGCAGTGCTAGAGACCAGCAAGCGGGGGGTAATGAGCAGTTCTTC. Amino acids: CSARDQQAGGNEQFF.

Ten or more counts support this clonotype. The CDR3 DNA reads as TGTGCCAGCAGTGAAGTGACAGGGAAGAATCAGCCCCAGCATTTT. Encoded protein: CASSEVTGKNQPQHF. The chain joins TRBV27 to TRBJ1-5, with 7 bases identical to TRBD1. J was trimmed by 4 bases and V by 5 bases; bases with no gene match: 8. Germline CDR1 MNHEY, CDR2 SMNVEV (reference sequence). This CDR3 region has 15 residues.

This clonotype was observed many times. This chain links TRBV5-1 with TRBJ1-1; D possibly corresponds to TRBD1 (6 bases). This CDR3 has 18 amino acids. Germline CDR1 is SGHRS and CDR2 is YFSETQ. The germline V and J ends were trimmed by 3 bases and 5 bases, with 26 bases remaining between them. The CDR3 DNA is TGCGCCAGCAGCTCTGTACCACCCGGGACACTGGGTGGGACTGAAGCTTTCTTT. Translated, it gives CASSSVPPGTLGGTEAFF.

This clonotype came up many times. This CDR3 is CASSRRGIEERSSPLHF. The CDR3 DNA reads TGTGCCAGCAGTCGACGCGGCATCGAGGAAAGGAGTTCACCCCTCCACTTT. This chain uses TRBV6-5 with TRBJ1-6, with D uncertain. The germline gives CDR1 MNHEY, CDR2 SVGAGI. With 5 bases removed from V and 9 bases from J, the gap between germline ends came to 23 bases. This CDR3 has 17 residues.

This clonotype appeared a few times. CDR3 sequence reads: CASSLSGQDEAFF. Here the CDR3 DNA reads TGTGCCAGCAGCTTATCTGGACAGGATGAAGCTTTCTTT. This sequence joins TRBV7-2 and TRBJ1-1; 7 nucleotides agree with TRBD1. CDR3 size: 13 residues. The J segment lost 7 bases and the V segment lost 2 bases, leaving 4 bases of the junction unmatched. Germline CDR1 is SGHTA and CDR2 is FQGNSA.

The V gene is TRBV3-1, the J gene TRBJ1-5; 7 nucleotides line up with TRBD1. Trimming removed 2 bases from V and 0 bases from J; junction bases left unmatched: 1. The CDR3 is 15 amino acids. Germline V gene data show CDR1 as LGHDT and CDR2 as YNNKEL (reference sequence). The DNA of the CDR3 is TGTGCCAGCAGCCAAACAGGGGATAGCAATCAGCCCCAGCATTTT. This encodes CASSQTGDSNQPQHF.

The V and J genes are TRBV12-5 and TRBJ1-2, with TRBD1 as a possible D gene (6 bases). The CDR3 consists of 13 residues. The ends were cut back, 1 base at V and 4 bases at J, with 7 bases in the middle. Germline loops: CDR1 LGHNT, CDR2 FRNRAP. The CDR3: CASGLGQVYGYTF. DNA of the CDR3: TGTGCTAGTGGTTTGGGACAGGTCTATGGCTACACCTTC.

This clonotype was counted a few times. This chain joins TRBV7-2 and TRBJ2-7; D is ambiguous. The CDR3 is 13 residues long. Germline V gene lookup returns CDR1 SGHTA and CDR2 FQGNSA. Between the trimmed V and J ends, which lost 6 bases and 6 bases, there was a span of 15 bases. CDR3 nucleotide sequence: TGTGCCAGCAGACGGTCCCAGAATCGCGAGCAGTACTTC. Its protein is CASRRSQNREQYF.

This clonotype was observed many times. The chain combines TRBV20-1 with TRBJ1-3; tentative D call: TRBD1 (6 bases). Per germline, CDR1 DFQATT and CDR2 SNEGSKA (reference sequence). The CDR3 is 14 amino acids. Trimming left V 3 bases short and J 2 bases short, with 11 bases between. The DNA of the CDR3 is TGCAGTGCTAGGGTGGCAGGGGCTGGAAACACCATATATTTT. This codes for CSARVAGAGNTIYF.

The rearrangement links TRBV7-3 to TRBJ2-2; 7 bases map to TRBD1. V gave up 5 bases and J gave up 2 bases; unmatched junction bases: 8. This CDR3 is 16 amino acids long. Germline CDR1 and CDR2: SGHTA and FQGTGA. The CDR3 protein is CASSIMGTVNTGELFF. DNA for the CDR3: TGTGCCAGCAGCATAATGGGGACAGTTAACACCGGGGAGCTGTTTTTT.

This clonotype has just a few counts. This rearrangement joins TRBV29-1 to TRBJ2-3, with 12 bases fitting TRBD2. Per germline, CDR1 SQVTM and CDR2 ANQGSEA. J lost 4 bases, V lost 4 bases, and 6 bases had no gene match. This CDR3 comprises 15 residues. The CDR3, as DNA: TGCAGCGTTGGACTAGCGGGGGAACTGGCAGATACGCAGTATTTT. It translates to CSVGLAGELADTQYF.

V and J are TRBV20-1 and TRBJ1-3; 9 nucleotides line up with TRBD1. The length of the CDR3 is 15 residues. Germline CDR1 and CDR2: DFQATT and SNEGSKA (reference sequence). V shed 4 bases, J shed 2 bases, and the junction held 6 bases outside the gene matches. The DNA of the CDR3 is TGCAGTGCTACCTCCGGGACAGGGCCTGGAAACACCATATATTTT. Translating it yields CSATSGTGPGNTIYF.

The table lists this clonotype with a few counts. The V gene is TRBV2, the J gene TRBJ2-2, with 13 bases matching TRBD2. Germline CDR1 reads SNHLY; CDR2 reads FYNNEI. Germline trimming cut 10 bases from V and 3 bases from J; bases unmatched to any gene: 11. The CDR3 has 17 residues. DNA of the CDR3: TGTGCCATGATCGCCCGACTAGCGGGGGGTGACACCGGGGAGCTGTTTTTT. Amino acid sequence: CAMIARLAGGDTGELFF.

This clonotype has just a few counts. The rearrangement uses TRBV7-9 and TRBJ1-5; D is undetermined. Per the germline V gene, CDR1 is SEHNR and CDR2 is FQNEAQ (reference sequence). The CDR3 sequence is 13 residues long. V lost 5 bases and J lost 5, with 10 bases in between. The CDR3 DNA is TGTGCCAGCAGCCCCGAGCCATATCAGCCCCAGCATTTT. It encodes CASSPEPYQPQHF.

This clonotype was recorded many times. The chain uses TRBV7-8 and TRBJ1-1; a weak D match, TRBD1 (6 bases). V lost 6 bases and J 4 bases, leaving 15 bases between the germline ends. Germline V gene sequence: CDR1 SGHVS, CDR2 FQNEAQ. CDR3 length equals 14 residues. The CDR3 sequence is CASRPSQGITEAFF. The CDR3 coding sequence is TGTGCCAGCAGGCCCTCGCAGGGGATCACTGAAGCTTTCTTT. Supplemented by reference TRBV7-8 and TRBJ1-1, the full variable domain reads GAGVSQSPRYKVAKRGQDVALRCDPISGHVSLFWYQQALGQGPEFLTYFQNEAQLDKSGLPSDRFFAERPEGSVSTLKIQRTQQEDSAVYLCASRPSQGITEAFFGQGTRLTVV.

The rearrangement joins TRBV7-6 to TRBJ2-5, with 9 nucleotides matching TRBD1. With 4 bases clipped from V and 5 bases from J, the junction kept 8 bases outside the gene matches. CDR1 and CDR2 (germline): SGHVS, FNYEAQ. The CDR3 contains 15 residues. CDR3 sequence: CASSSRTGERETQYF. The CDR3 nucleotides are TGTGCCAGCAGCTCCAGGACAGGGGAAAGGGAGACCCAGTACTTC.

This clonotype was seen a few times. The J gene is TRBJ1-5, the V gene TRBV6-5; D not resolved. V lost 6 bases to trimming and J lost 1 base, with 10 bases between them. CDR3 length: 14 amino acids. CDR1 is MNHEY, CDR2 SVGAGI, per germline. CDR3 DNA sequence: TGTGCCAGCAGCCTTCACCGGAGCAATCAGCCCCAGCATTTT. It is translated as CASSLHRSNQPQHF.

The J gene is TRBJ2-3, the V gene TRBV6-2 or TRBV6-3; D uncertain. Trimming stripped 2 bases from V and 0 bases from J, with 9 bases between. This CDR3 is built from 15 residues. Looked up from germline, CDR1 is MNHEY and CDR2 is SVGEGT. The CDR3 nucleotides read TGTGCCAGCAGTTACGCGCCTACTAGCACAGATACGCAGTATTTT. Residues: CASSYAPTSTDTQYF.

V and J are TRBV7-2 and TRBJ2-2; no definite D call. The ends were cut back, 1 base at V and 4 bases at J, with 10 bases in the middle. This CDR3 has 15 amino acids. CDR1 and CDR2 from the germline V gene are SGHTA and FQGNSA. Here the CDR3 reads CASSLEGLSTGELFF. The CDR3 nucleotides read TGTGCCAGCAGCTTAGAGGGCTTGAGCACCGGGGAGCTGTTTTTT.

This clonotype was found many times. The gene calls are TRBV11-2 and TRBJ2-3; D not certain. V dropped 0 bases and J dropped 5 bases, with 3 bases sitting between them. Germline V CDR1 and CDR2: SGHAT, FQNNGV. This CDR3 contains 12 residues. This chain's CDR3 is CASSLERDTQYF. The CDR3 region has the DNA TGTGCCAGCAGCTTAGAGAGAGATACGCAGTATTTT.

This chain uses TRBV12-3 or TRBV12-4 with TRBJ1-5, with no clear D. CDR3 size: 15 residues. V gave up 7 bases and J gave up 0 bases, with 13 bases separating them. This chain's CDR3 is CASTPGEFSNQPQHF. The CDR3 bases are TGTGCCAGCACTCCCGGAGAGTTTAGCAATCAGCCCCAGCATTTT.

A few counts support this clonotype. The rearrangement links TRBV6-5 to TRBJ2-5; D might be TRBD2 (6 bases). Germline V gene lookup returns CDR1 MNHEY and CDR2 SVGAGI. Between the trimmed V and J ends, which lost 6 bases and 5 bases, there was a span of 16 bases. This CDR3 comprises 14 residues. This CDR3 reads CASRIREVGETQYF. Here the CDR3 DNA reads TGTGCCAGCAGAATCAGGGAGGTTGGGGAGACCCAGTACTTC.

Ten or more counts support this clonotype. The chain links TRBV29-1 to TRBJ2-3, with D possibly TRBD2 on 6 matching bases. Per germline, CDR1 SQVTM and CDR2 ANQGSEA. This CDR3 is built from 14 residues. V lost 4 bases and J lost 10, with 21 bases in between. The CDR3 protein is CSVGIRDSGRSQYF. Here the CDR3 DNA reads TGCAGCGTTGGGATCCGGGACTCGGGCCGTTCGCAGTATTTT.

CDR3 sequence reads: CAISESRAGFLHTQYF. In nucleotides, the CDR3 is TGTGCCATCAGTGAGTCGAGGGCAGGGTTCTTGCATACGCAGTATTTT. This chain joins TRBV10-3 and TRBJ2-3, with D perhaps assigned TRBD1 or TRBD2 (5 bases each). CDR1 ENHRY and CDR2 SYGVKD come from the germline V gene. This CDR3 comprises 16 residues. V was trimmed by 0 bases and J by 7 bases, leaving 17 bases between them.

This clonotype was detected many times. CDR3 nucleotides: TGTGCCAGCTCACAAACAGGTGGGGCCAACGTCCTGACTTTC. Protein product: CASSQTGGANVLTF. The chain has TRBV18 and TRBJ2-6; D is possibly TRBD1 (5 bases). Trimming pared 4 bases from V and 3 bases from J, leaving 7 bases between. This CDR3 has 14 amino acids. Germline V lookup: CDR1 KGHSH, CDR2 LQKENI.

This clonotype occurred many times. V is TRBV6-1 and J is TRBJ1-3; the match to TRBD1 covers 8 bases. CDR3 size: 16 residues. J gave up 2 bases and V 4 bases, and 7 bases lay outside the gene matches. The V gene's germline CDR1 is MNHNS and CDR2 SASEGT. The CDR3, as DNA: TGTGCCAGCAGTGCTAGGACAGGGAAGACTGGAAACACCATATATTTT. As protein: CASSARTGKTGNTIYF.